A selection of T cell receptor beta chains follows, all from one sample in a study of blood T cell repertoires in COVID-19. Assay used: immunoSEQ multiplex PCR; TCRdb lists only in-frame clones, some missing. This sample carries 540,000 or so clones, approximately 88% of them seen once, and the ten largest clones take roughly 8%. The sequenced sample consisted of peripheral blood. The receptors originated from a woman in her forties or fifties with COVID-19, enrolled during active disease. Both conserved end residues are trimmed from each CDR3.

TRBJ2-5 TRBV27 ASSYTEAATQY
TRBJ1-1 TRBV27 ASSPGTAITEAF
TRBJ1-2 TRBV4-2 ASSQELRTTGSGYT
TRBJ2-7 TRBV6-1 ASSERYGGGYEQY
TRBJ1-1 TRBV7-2 ASSGRYISEAF
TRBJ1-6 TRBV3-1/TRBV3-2 ASSPMQGSNSPLH
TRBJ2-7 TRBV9 ASSPPDRTYEQY
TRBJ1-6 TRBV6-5 ASNPVLAGSPLH
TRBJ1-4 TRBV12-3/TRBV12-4 ASSLGSVKLF
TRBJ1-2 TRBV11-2 ASSLSAVPSGYT
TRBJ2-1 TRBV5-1 ASSLESGGHNEQF
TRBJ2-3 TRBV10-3 ATFGSIAGGLRTDTQY
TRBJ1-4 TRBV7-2 ASSLVSGGVEKLF
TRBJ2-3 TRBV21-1 ASSKGGCTDTQY
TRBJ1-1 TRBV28 ASRYPGQVGTEAF
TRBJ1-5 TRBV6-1 ASSVARTGNQPQH
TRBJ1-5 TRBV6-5 ASSWTGGNQPQH
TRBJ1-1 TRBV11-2 ASSLEGGMEAF
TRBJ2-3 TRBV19 ASSLEPGLGFGDTQY
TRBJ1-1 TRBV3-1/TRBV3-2 ASSQGADGNTEAF
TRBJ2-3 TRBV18 ASSPRGHTDTQY
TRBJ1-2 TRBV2 ASIYQGNYGYT
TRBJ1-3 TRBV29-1 SVGASSGNTIY
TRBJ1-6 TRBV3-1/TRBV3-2 ASSQEAGGTPLH
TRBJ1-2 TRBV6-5 ASTKRGLGGYT
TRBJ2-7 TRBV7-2 ASSPRTGDYEQY
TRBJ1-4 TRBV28 ASSLQGANEKLF
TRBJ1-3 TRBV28 ASNPSGYSGNTIY
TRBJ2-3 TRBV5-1 ASSSGTLDTQY
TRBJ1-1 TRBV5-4 ASSFIESGSEAF